This entry is about one TCR beta chain. Its antigen specificity is not known. The sample holds no much larger clone one base away, and base qualities are not on file. The method behind the library was the immunoSEQ multiplex PCR assay. For the multiplex PCR, a mixture combining 60 forward primers for TCR Vbeta segments and 13 reverse primers for TCR Jbeta segments was used. Amplification of the CDR3 region of rearranged TCR beta genes was performed with a multiplex PCR assay on genomic DNA. The Illumina HiSeq System was used to sequence the amplified TCR beta libraries as 87-base-pair reads. Processing in the source paper ran as follows. A later analysis counted about 80 million unique TCR beta chains across the 670 or so repertoires, and some 12 million of these chains were shared by at least two donors. A nearest-neighbor algorithm error-corrected the raw reads and collapsed the reads into unique sequences, merging closely related sequences to remove PCR and sequencing errors. CDR3 sequences were aligned to IMGT reference sequences to assign V, D and J gene segments. For a sequence to be retained, a match of at least six nucleotides to both a V gene segment and a J gene segment was required. Rearrangements were called productive when the CDR3 lacked stop codons and stayed in frame with V and J; all others were non-productive. CDR3 was defined according to IMGT convention as the region running from the second conserved V-encoded cysteine to the conserved J-encoded phenylalanine. The earlier analysis of some 600 of the donors excluded sequences that lacked an unambiguous match to a single V gene segment. An earlier analysis of 450 to 650 of the donors called V segments functional above 56.7% productive rearrangements and segregating when the between-donor standard deviation exceeded 5%. A statistical classification framework was built for diagnosing cytomegalovirus status from the catalog of TCR beta chain sequences. V and J gene assignment, in a later analysis, came from comparing TCR nucleotide sequences with IMGT/GENE-DB human TR gene sequences. Using the TCRdist pipeline, a later analysis assigned CDR3 sequences along with most-parsimonious VDJ recombination scenarios. In a later analysis, each TCR beta chain was defined by its CDR3 amino acid sequence together with its V-gene family, and reads lacking a unique V-gene family were excluded. To address suspected cross-contamination and a sequencing artifact, a later analysis removed a few hundred highly shared, low-generation-probability nucleotide sequences. In a later analysis, a clonal expansion index was calculated for each public chain from normalized within-repertoire ranks of inferred template counts. In a later analysis, generation probabilities were computed with a VDJ recombination model fitted to out-of-frame rearrangements, and the resulting probabilities were checked against IGoR. In a later analysis, hypergeometric tests were used to score TCR-TCR, TCR-HLA and TCR-CMV co-occurrence, with a repertoire-size bias correction applied to TCR pairs. To estimate false discovery rates, a later analysis permuted the HLA or CMV assignments 20 times. A later analysis grouped co-occurring TCRs with DBSCAN, adding TCRdist sequence similarity when clustering within HLA-allele-positive subsets. Repertoires with fewer than 30,000 or more than 120,000 public chains were left out of co-occurrence clustering, as were four to six repertoires with anomalous nucleotide sharing. This is the immuneACCESS table as TCRdb keeps it, with only in-frame sequences that have V and J called. A part of the clones is gone; compared with another copy, unresolved V genes explain less than half, and the rest is unexplained. From that table come the V and J calls and clone size; the DNA was used to work out D and trimming. The sample table lists approximately 120,000 clones, less than 85% of them with a count of one. 1.2% of the sample belongs to the ten largest clones.

This specimen belongs to a study of cytomegalovirus exposure and HLA in healthy donors (dated by TCRdb to 2015 to 2018). With regard to the full study: According to an earlier analysis of several hundred of the donors, some 170 million T cells yielded roughly 110 million unique TCR beta sequences and approximately 300 Gb of sequence data. Roughly 300 gigabases of sequencing data and around 87 million unique TCR sequences were included in an early release covering roughly 600 HLA-typed donors. Among the roughly 410 genotyped donors, approximately 77% belonged to the genetic ancestry cluster associated with self-reported Caucasian donors. The study aimed to test whether cataloging public T cell receptors could reveal signatures of past pathogen exposure. The T cell repertoires of 550 to 850 subjects were profiled by immunosequencing and related to cytomegalovirus serostatus. A separate validation cohort of 90 to 150 different subjects was used in addition to the approximately 610-subject first cohort. To predict cytomegalovirus infection status, the study combined high-throughput TCR immunosequencing, statistical association of individual TCRs with disease status, and machine learning. In a later analysis, previously published TCR beta repertoires from 600 to 850 donors were re-analyzed and high-resolution HLA genotyping was added so that TCR occurrence patterns could be studied. Rather than drawing on any new phenotypic data, the later analysis identified candidate immune exposures from TCR beta sequences and the way those sequences occurred across donors. In an earlier analysis of roughly 540 of the donors, high-throughput TCR beta sequencing was used to judge whether each TCR beta V gene segment behaved as functional or pseudogenic. Donor age, sex, ethnicity and CMV serostatus were compiled alongside the repertoire data. A later genetic analysis used genome-wide SNP genotypes for about 60% of the roughly 700 donors, treating that subset as a discovery cohort. Every discovery cohort repertoire had been produced on one sequencing platform. Both class I and class II loci were covered by HLA typing, at four-digit resolution. Typing coverage varied by locus: roughly 629-640 donors for A, B, C, DRB1 and DQB1; roughly 520 for DQA1; approximately 570 for DPA1; about 450 for DPB1. Because of strong linkage in the cohort, four to six DR-DQ haplotypes were treated as single units for association and clustering. Among about 360 genotyped donors of the cohort, an average of around 240,000 unique TCR beta nucleotide sequences were sequenced per donor, around 20% of them non-productive. The research as a whole found: Only TCR beta chains were sequenced in this cohort, and the absence of alpha or paired-chain data limited detectable features. In a later analysis, the rate of TCR association differed among HLA loci, with DRB1 alleles having the most associated TCRs and HLA-C alleles having the fewest. A later analysis reported that several top co-occurrence clusters appeared linked to parvovirus B19, influenza, CMV and Epstein-Barr virus. Cytomegalovirus status was reported to be diagnosed by the classifier with high specificity and sensitivity in both the original and validation cohorts. For the cohort, immune exposure information was limited to CMV serostatus. It was suggested by the authors that the approach could potentially be generalized to other disease states and immunological phenotypes. Some IMGT-functional V segments, including TRBV6-2 and TRBV6-3, could not be distinguished by the 87-base-pair reads and were therefore excluded. A cluster of highly shared sequence variants was judged likely to be a technical artifact of the sequencing pipeline. A further reported finding was that TCR beta sequences accurately predicted the HLA-A and HLA-B alleles for most subjects in the first cohort. According to a later analysis, most CMV-associated TCR beta chains appeared to be HLA-restricted, and the HLA associations seemed to be driven largely by CMV exposure. In a later genetic analysis, fewer N-insertions in productive TCRs were reported among donors in an Asian-associated ancestry cluster than the roughly 700-donor mean. In a later analysis, HLA-associated TCR beta chains were found to be more clonally expanded and to have lower generation probabilities than equally common non-associated chains. Most TCR sequences were seen in very few donors, while some public TCRs were found in many individuals. A total of roughly 160 TCR beta chains were listed by the study as associated with cytomegalovirus. When HLA alleles, especially DR and DQ, strongly co-occurred, TCR associations were difficult to assign to individual alleles. Correlated functional status among segregating V segments might be attributable to linkage disequilibrium, but an unknown experimental factor could not be ruled out. Presence/absence analyses assumed roughly uniform sequencing depth across donors, an assumption that may not hold. In a later analysis, 15,000 to 20,000 TCR beta sequences were associated with specific HLA alleles at a false discovery rate of 0.05. The earlier analysis of approximately 540 of the donors excluded about 16 rarely observed V segments, including chromosome 9 orphons, because counts were too low. Broadly in line with IMGT annotations, most TCR beta V segments showed up in productive rearrangements about 90% or about 30% of the time in an earlier analysis of under 700 of the donors. A later genetic analysis associated a missense DCLRE1C variant with V-gene and J-gene trimming of TCR beta chains, and an independent cohort replicated the association. Three of the identified cytomegalovirus-associated TCR beta chains were confirmed in vitro to be specific for cytomegalovirus antigens. Because HLA typing was missing for some donors at each locus, association tests included only the typed subset.

The cohort comprised 666 healthy bone marrow donors. At the time of sampling, all cohort members were nominally healthy, though unrecorded immune exposures were likely present. The donor was CMV seronegative and belonged to the group of over 300 seronegative cohort members. Every donor gave a peripheral blood sample, and the peripheral blood mononuclear cells from that sample were used for TCR beta sequencing. The Qiagen DNeasy Blood Extraction Kit was used to extract genomic DNA from the blood cell samples. CDR3 length: 13 amino acids, cysteine to phenylalanine. Kept here is only the CDR3 DNA, which spans 39 bases and is read in frame from base 1. V lost 2 bases and J lost 6 bases, and the count of bases not matched to a germline gene is 0. The germline V gene supplies CDR1 KGHSH and CDR2 LQKENI.

The TCR originated in a female donor in good health and CMV-seronegative. The sample consisted of PBMCs. The chain couples TRBV18 to TRBJ1-2, with TRBD1 matching 10 junction bases. For the CDR3, the sequence is CASSPDRGHGYTF. The nucleotides read TGTGCCAGCTCACCAGACAGGGGGCATGGCTACACCTTC.